This T cell receptor beta chain was identified in a study of blood T cells in healthy people across ages. General study results and limits: Researchers judged that diversity estimates from one million T cells fell short of true values.

Note on this clonotype: What it binds is unknown.

Trimming removed 8 bases at V and 0 bases at J, with 14 bases between. Germline assignment: CDR1 MDHEN and CDR2 SYDVKM. This CDR3 has 14 amino acids. A J-beta primer mix and a sample-barcoded 5' primer were used in a second PCR of roughly 6 to 11 cycles. From the 5' RACE reads, TCRdb called clonotypes with MiXCR, one entry per CDR3 protein. Counted here are around 1.5 million distinct CDR3 sequences, approximately 40% occurring once; the ten biggest clones make up 7% to 9.5%. Isolation recovered at least 6.5 million PBMCs from every sample. V is TRBV28 and J is TRBJ2-7; D possibly corresponds to TRBD1 (5 bases). This receptor was obtained from a woman under 30 in good health. Sequencing used blood. The CDR3 spells CASSGAPISYEQYF. The CDR3 coding sequence is TGTGCCAGCTCTGGGGCTCCAATCTCCTACGAGCAGTACTTC.